This record covers a single T cell receptor (beta chain). The entry originates in a study of shared clonotypes between healthy human individuals. Generated by immunoSEQ multiplex PCR, the TCRdb table keeps only in-frame clones and is missing some. The table lists 2.3 million or so clones, roughly 93% of them singletons. Each of the donors was a healthy adult who was HIV-negative and had not had a recent acute infection or vaccination. In germline, CDR1 is SGHRS, CDR2 YFSETQ. Trimming removed 0 bases at V and 6 bases at J, with 12 bases between. The CDR3 totals 15 residues. The rearrangement joins TRBV5-1 to TRBJ2-2; tentative D call: TRBD1 (5 bases). The source is a man aged 18 to 30 in good health. Some clones in this sample may be carry-over from other donors' samples. The specimen sequenced was naive CD4+ T cells from PBMCs. Subset described: CD45RA+ positively selected. The CDR3 DNA reads TGCGCCAGCAGCTTGGGCGGACATTTCTCCGGGGAGCTGTTTTTT. Protein product: CASSLGGHFSGELFF.